The rows below give T cell receptor beta chains drawn from one sample of a study of vaccination and CD4 T cells after COVID-19. Antigen specificity for these receptors is unknown. MiXCR, run by TCRdb on the PCR reads, gives a single entry per CDR3 protein. The table records around 20,000 distinct CDR3 sequences, roughly 40% of them present only once. Specimen: CD4+ T cells from blood, cultured in vitro, collected before SARS-CoV-2 vaccination. These receptor sequences come from a human donor who had recovered from COVID-19. Both conserved end residues are part of each CDR3. The D gene is left open where the match is weak. Clone size appears in some rows only: once, few, many, or a class for an expanded clone.

.,TRBV21-1,TRBJ2-5,.,TGTGCCAGCAGGGGAAGGGCAGGGGCAGCAGAGACCCAGTACTTC,CASRGRAGAAETQYF
.,TRBV6-1,TRBJ1-2,.,TGTGCCAGCAGTGCTCAGGGAGACTATGGCTACACCTTC,CASSAQGDYGYTF
.,TRBV7-2,TRBJ2-7,few,TGTGCCAGCAGCTTAGAGGCAGGGAGAGTATCCTACGAGCAGTACTTC,CASSLEAGRVSYEQYF
.,TRBV25-1,TRBJ1-1,few,TGTGCCAGCAGTGATTGGGGCACTGAAGCTTTCTTT,CASSDWGTEAFF
TRBD1,TRBV28,TRBJ1-4,.,TGTGCCAGCAGTCTAGGGACAGCAAATGAAAAACTGTTTTTT,CASSLGTANEKLFF
TRBD1,TRBV20-1,TRBJ2-3,.,TGCAGTGCTAGAGATCGGCAGGGGGCAATAGATACGCAGTATTTT,CSARDRQGAIDTQYF
TRBD1,TRBV20-1,TRBJ1-1,few,TGCAGTGCGAGCACACAGGGGGTGAGCACTGAAGCTTTCTTT,CSASTQGVSTEAFF
TRBD1,TRBV6-1,TRBJ2-5,.,TGTGCCAGCAGTGGAGGGCGACAGGGCATGGAGACCCAGTACTTC,CASSGGRQGMETQYF
.,TRBV12-3/TRBV12-4,TRBJ1-6,.,TGTGCCAGCAGTTTAGGGCATGGGTTTTCACCCCTCCACTTT,CASSLGHGFSPLHF
TRBD1,TRBV11-2,TRBJ2-3,.,TGTGCCAGCAGCTTCCCAGGGACAGGGTTCACAGATACGCAGTATTTT,CASSFPGTGFTDTQYF
TRBD2,TRBV20-1,TRBJ2-7,.,TGCAGTGCTAATCCGGGACTAGTTTTCTTGGACGAGCAGTACTTC,CSANPGLVFLDEQYF
.,TRBV6-2/TRBV6-3,TRBJ1-1,.,TGTGCCAGCAGTTACGAGGGTATAACTGAAGCTTTCTTT,CASSYEGITEAFF
.,TRBV12-3/TRBV12-4,TRBJ1-6,.,TGTGCCAGCAGTCGGGATCCTAATTCACCCCTCCACTTT,CASSRDPNSPLHF
.,TRBV19,TRBJ2-1,.,TGTGCCAGTAGTATAGTACAGGGATCCTACAATGAGCAGTTCTTC,CASSIVQGSYNEQFF
.,TRBV28,TRBJ2-7,few,TGTGCCAGCAGTTCCCCCGAGGCGGCAGCCTCCTACGAGCAGTACTTC,CASSSPEAAASYEQYF
TRBD1,TRBV19,TRBJ1-1,few,TGTGCCAGTAGCACAAACAGGGGCACTGAAGCTTTCTTT,CASSTNRGTEAFF
.,TRBV6-1,TRBJ1-5,.,TGTGCCAGCAGTGAAGCTGTCGCGGGCAATCAGCCCCAGCATTTT,CASSEAVAGNQPQHF
.,TRBV11-3,TRBJ2-5,.,TGTGCCAGCAGCTTAGGCAGGACGGGCGTCCAAGAGACCCAGTACTTC,CASSLGRTGVQETQYF
.,TRBV7-2,TRBJ2-5,.,TGCGCCAGCAGCCAAGCCGGGGGTAGCGGGACCCAGTACTTC,CASSQAGGSGTQYF
.,TRBV12-3/TRBV12-4,TRBJ1-1,few,TGTGCCAGCAGTTCCTTGATGGACACTGAAGCTTTCTTT,CASSSLMDTEAFF
.,TRBV30,TRBJ1-5,.,TGTGCCTGGAGTGTGGGGGGAGAGCCCCAGCATTTT,CAWSVGGEPQHF
.,TRBV9,TRBJ1-2,.,TGTGCCAGCAGCCCGCGGACAGAAGTCAACTATGGCTACACCTTC,CASSPRTEVNYGYTF
TRBD2,TRBV20-1,TRBJ2-5,few,TGCAGTACCAAGAGACTAGCGGGGAAACAAGAGACCCAGTACTTC,CSTKRLAGKQETQYF
TRBD1,TRBV30,TRBJ2-5,few,TGTGCCTGGGCGTGGGGACAGGCCTTCCCAGAGACCCAGTACTTC,CAWAWGQAFPETQYF
.,TRBV20-1,TRBJ2-5,few,TGCAGTGCTAGCTCAGCGGGAAGGGGGGAGACCCAGTACTTC,CSASSAGRGETQYF
TRBD1,TRBV20-1,TRBJ1-1,.,TGCAGTGCTAGTCTTGGGACAGGGTCGAGCACTGAAGCTTTCTTT,CSASLGTGSSTEAFF
.,TRBV6-5,TRBJ2-5,.,TGTGCCAGCAGTTTTTCCAGGGAGGAGACCCAGTACTTC,CASSFSREETQYF
TRBD1,TRBV24-1,TRBJ1-5,few,TGTGCCACCAGTGATTCCACAGGGGCTCAGCCCCAGCATTTT,CATSDSTGAQPQHF
.,TRBV29-1,TRBJ2-7,.,TGCAGCGTTGAAGTAGGGGCCTACGAGCAGTACTTC,CSVEVGAYEQYF
.,TRBV19,TRBJ1-2,.,TGTGCCAGTAGTTTCGAAGGGGGCTACACCTTC,CASSFEGGYTF
.,TRBV27,TRBJ1-4,.,TGTGCCAGCAGTTTAAGGACGGGGGAAAAACTGTTTTTT,CASSLRTGEKLFF
.,TRBV7-9,TRBJ2-3,.,TGTGCCAGCATCCTGGGCGGTAGCACAGATACGCAGTATTTT,CASILGGSTDTQYF
.,TRBV6-1,TRBJ2-7,.,TGTGCCAGCAGACCGCGGGGAGTTTACGAGCAGTACTTC,CASRPRGVYEQYF
.,TRBV28,TRBJ2-3,.,TGTGCCAGCAGTCATTCAGATACGCAGTATTTT,CASSHSDTQYF
.,TRBV6-2/TRBV6-3,TRBJ1-5,few,TGTGCCAGCAGTGGCGACAGCAATCAGCCCCAGCATTTT,CASSGDSNQPQHF
TRBD1,TRBV27,TRBJ2-2,once,TGTGCCAGCAGTACGGCCGGGACAGGGAACACCGGGGAGCTGTTTTTT,CASSTAGTGNTGELFF
TRBD1,TRBV7-2,TRBJ2-7,.,TGTGCCAGCAGCTCCGTAGCCCACTCCCGCACGGGACAGGGGGCCTACGAGCAGTACTTC,CASSSVAHSRTGQGAYEQYF
.,TRBV7-8,TRBJ1-1,.,TGTGCCAGCAGATCAGGCGGGGAGTTTAGGGCTTTCTTT,CASRSGGEFRAFF
TRBD1,TRBV6-2/TRBV6-3,TRBJ1-1,.,TGTGCCAGCAGGAGGACACAGGGGGCCTCGAACACTGAAGCTTTCTTT,CASRRTQGASNTEAFF
.,TRBV7-3,TRBJ1-2,few,TGTGCCAGCGGAGAAATGGGGGGCAGGGCGGATGGCTACACCTTC,CASGEMGGRADGYTF
.,TRBV4-2,TRBJ1-5,few,TGTGCCAGCAGCCAACAACTTGGTCAGCCCCAGCATTTT,CASSQQLGQPQHF
TRBD1,TRBV6-1,TRBJ1-1,once,TGTGCCAGCAACGAAGCTGAGACAGGGTACTCTGAAGCTTTCTTT,CASNEAETGYSEAFF
.,TRBV24-1,TRBJ1-5,.,TGTGCCACCAGTGATGGGATTCACAATCAGCCCCAGCATTTT,CATSDGIHNQPQHF
.,TRBV5-5,TRBJ2-3,.,TGTGCCAGCGCCGCGGGTCGCTTGGGTGGCACAGATACGCAGTATTTT,CASAAGRLGGTDTQYF
TRBD1,TRBV27,TRBJ2-2,once,TGCACCAGCAGTTTATCCGGGACAGGGGTTACCGGGGAGCTGTTTTTT,CTSSLSGTGVTGELFF
.,TRBV12-3/TRBV12-4,TRBJ1-5,.,TGTGCCAGCAGTTTAAGGTTTCTAGGTCAGCCCCAGCATTTT,CASSLRFLGQPQHF
TRBD2,TRBV6-1,TRBJ2-1,.,TGTGCCAGCAGCAGTGGACTAGCGGGGGACTCATTATCCTACAATGAGCAGTTCTTC,CASSSGLAGDSLSYNEQFF
.,TRBV5-6,TRBJ1-2,few,TGTGCCAGCAGCTTCAATCGGGCAGGGCCGTATGGCTACACCTTC,CASSFNRAGPYGYTF
TRBD2,TRBV20-1,TRBJ2-3,.,TGCAGTGCCCAAAGTCTAGCGGGGGGGCCTAGTACGCAGTATTTT,CSAQSLAGGPSTQYF
TRBD1,TRBV12-3/TRBV12-4,TRBJ1-5,.,TGTGCCAGCAGGGGGACAGGGAATCAGCCCCAGCATTTT,CASRGTGNQPQHF
TRBD1,TRBV20-1,TRBJ1-1,few,TGCAGTGGAACCGGGACAGGGATGAACACTGAAGCTTTCTTT,CSGTGTGMNTEAFF
.,TRBV20-1,TRBJ1-5,.,TGCAGTGCTAGCCTGGCTCCAGGGCGCAATCAGCCCCAGCATTTT,CSASLAPGRNQPQHF
.,TRBV6-1,TRBJ2-1,.,TGTGCCAGCACCCCCGGGGCTAGCGCCTACTCCTACAATGAGCAGTTCTTC,CASTPGASAYSYNEQFF
TRBD2,TRBV11-2,TRBJ2-7,.,TGTGCCAGCAGCCCCCAAGCGGGAGGGCTTTACGAGCAGTACTTC,CASSPQAGGLYEQYF
.,TRBV19,TRBJ1-2,.,TGTGCCAGTACGAAGGGGCCTGGCTATGGCTACACCTTC,CASTKGPGYGYTF
.,TRBV11-3,TRBJ1-1,.,TGTGCCAGCAGCTTGGCCCTGACAGGTCCCAAGGAAGCTTTCTTT,CASSLALTGPKEAFF
.,TRBV19,TRBJ1-6,few,TGTGCCAGTAGTAACTGGTTGTCCTATAATTCACCCCTCCACTTT,CASSNWLSYNSPLHF
.,TRBV29-1,TRBJ1-5,.,TGCAGCGTTGGTAGGGGGGAAGGACAGCCCCAGCATTTT,CSVGRGEGQPQHF
TRBD2,TRBV7-3,TRBJ2-7,.,TGTGCCAGCAGCTTAGCCGGGACTAGCGAGTACGAGCAGTACTTC,CASSLAGTSEYEQYF
.,TRBV6-5,TRBJ1-2,.,TGTGCCAGCAGTTCCCCGGGGGAGGGTGGGGGCTACACCTTC,CASSSPGEGGGYTF